This T cell receptor beta chain appears in the sequencing data of a study of long-term antiretroviral therapy in people with HIV. Study-wide results and caveats: Older ART regimens were possibly in use when the blood was collected between about 2003 and 2017.

Version v3.0 of the immunoSEQ assay ran at survey level. TCRdb's copy holds only in-frame clones and misses some; the assay was immunoSEQ multiplex PCR. The repertoire consists of around 19,000 clones, with 85% to 95% occurring once and the leading ten covering 7.3%. Turning to this clone: Its antigen remains unidentified.

This CDR3 has 16 residues. V trimming: 0 bases; J trimming: 0 bases; junction bases outside the gene matches: 3. Per the germline V gene, CDR1 is SGHRS and CDR2 is YFSETQ. This receptor was identified in a woman between 50 and 59 years old with HIV. The material sequenced was unsorted PBMCs, taken 4.4 years after starting antiretroviral therapy. The chain carries TRBV5-1 and TRBJ1-1, with 9 bases identical to TRBD1. The CDR3 region is CASSLVGQGLNTEAFF. The CDR3 DNA reads as TGCGCCAGCAGCTTGGTCGGACAGGGGCTGAACACTGAAGCTTTCTTT.